What follows is one T cell receptor (beta chain) and its context. Its cognate antigen is unknown. The source of the sample is a study of cytomegalovirus exposure and HLA in healthy donors. PCR involved 60 Vbeta and 13 Jbeta primers. In the original analysis: An analysis performed later counted around 86 million unique TCR beta chains (roughly 10 million of them shared). The data were produced by immunoSEQ multiplex PCR, yet TCRdb's version contains in-frame clones alone and is incomplete. That table supplies the V and J calls and clone size; D and trimming were determined from the DNA. This table holds 200,000 to 250,000 clones, 60% to 80% found once. Findings and limits, study-wide: A later analysis by the authors found several of the most significant clusters apparently linked to common viral pathogens. Indistinguishable V segments, including TRBV6-2 and TRBV6-3, were excluded. Prior analysis indicated that the majority of TCR beta V segments exhibited productivity approximately 87% or approximately 30% of the time.

V was pared by 1 base and J by 7 bases, with 4 bases of the junction left unmatched. Germline V gives CDR1 MGHDK, CDR2 SYGVNS. This CDR3 contains 15 residues. Source material: PBMCs. This chain links TRBV25-1 with TRBJ1-6, with 7 positions matching TRBD1. The clonotype comes from a man aged 18 to 29 in good health and CMV-seronegative. CDR3 DNA sequence: TGTGCCAGCAGTGAATCGGGGACAGAGAATTCACCCCTCCACTTT. Its protein product is CASSESGTENSPLHF.